Included here is one TCR beta chain sequence, with context. The data originate from a study of blood T cell repertoires in COVID-19. Study summary: PBMCs, B-cell-depleted T cells, or T cells were the source of the cDNA or gDNA that made up the material.

Here immunoSEQ multiplex PCR was the method, and the copy in TCRdb shows in-frame clones only, minus some. This table has about 250,000 clones, approximately 90% appearing once. The CDR3 consists of 18 residues. Trimming took 0 bases from V and 5 from J; bases not matched to a gene: 11. Germline CDR1 is LGHNA and CDR2 is YSLEER. The V and J genes are TRBV4-3 and TRBJ2-5; 11 nucleotides match TRBD2. The sequence came from a middle-aged woman who had recovered from COVID-19. The sample taken for sequencing was peripheral blood. CDR3 sequence: CASSQDRVSGGAAETQYF. The CDR3 nucleotides read TGCGCCAGCAGCCAAGATCGGGTTAGCGGGGGGGCCGCTGAGACCCAGTACTTC.